These 20 T cell receptor beta chains share one sample of origin, sequenced in a study of T cells in Graves' hyperthyroidism and ophthalmopathy. RNA transcripts gave rise to amplified TCR beta CDR3 regions. Carried out on the TCR CDR3, a first-round RT-PCR used the HTBI primer set. TCRdb passed the multiplex PCR reads through MiXCR, listing each CDR3 protein once. The sample consists of roughly 96,000 distinct CDR3 sequences, about 51% of them appearing once. Input material: blood. Receptor source: a woman in her thirties or forties with Graves' hyperthyroidism.

The sample holds many counts of this clonotype. CDR3 sequence reads: CASSFQGGTNEKLFF. CDR3 sequence (DNA): TGCGCCAGCAGCTTCCAGGGGGGAACTAATGAAAAACTGTTTTTT. The genes are TRBV5-1 and TRBJ1-4, with 7 bases identical to TRBD1. The CDR3 has 15 amino acids. The ends lost 2 bases at V and 1 base at J; junction bases unmatched: 2. From germline, CDR1 is SGHRS and CDR2 YFSETQ. Using reference TRBV5-1 and TRBJ1-4 for the parts outside the CDR3, the full variable domain is KAGVTQTPRYLIKTRGQQVTLSCSPISGHRSVSWYQQTPGQGLQFLFEYFSETQRNKGNFPGRFSGRQFSNSRSEMNVSTLELGDSALYLCASSFQGGTNEKLFFGSGTQLSVL.

The V call is TRBV29-1, the J call TRBJ1-2; the match to TRBD1 covers 7 bases. Germline CDR1 is SQVTM and CDR2 is ANQGSEA. Unmatched junction bases numbered 6, after V lost 4 bases and J lost 7 bases. The CDR3 spans 12 residues. The CDR3 loop reads CSVVTGEAGYTF. The DNA of the CDR3 is TGCAGCGTTGTAACAGGGGAGGCTGGCTACACCTTC. Drawing the rest from reference TRBV29-1 and TRBJ1-2, the complete variable domain is SAVISQKPSRDICQRGTSLTIQCQVDSQVTMMFWYRQQPGQSLTLIATANQGSEATYESGFVIDKFPISRPNLTFSTLTVSNMSPEDSSIYLCSVVTGEAGYTFGSGTRLTVV.

This clonotype has ten or more counts. The chain recombines TRBV5-1 with TRBJ1-3, with D tentatively TRBD1 (5 bases). The length of the CDR3 is 14 residues. Trimming took 0 bases from V and 3 from J, leaving 7 bases between them. In germline, CDR1 is SGHRS, CDR2 YFSETQ. CDR3: CASSLGGSGNTIYF. CDR3 nucleotide sequence: TGCGCCAGCAGCTTGGGGGGGAGTGGAAACACCATATATTTT.

There are a few counts of this clonotype. This chain connects TRBV7-9 to TRBJ1-2, with 9 bases matching TRBD1. V lost 1 base and J lost 0; bases outside the gene matches: 3. Germline CDR1 SEHNR, CDR2 FQNEAQ (reference sequence). This CDR3 contains 16 residues. CDR3 residues: CASSLGDRVANYGYTF. CDR3 coding DNA: TGTGCCAGCAGCTTAGGGGACAGGGTGGCTAACTATGGCTACACCTTC.

Details on this clonotype: Mismatch with germline at one junction end may stem from a read error. The rearrangement links TRBV14 to TRBJ2-7; maybe TRBD2 (6 bases). This CDR3 has 13 residues. Per germline, CDR1 SGHDN and CDR2 FVKESK. CDR3 sequence reads: CASSHPTDYGQYF. The CDR3 DNA follows: TGTGCCAGCAGCCACCCTACGGACTACGGGCAGTACTTC.

Remarks on this clonotype: This may be a read error: a much more frequent sequence differs by one nucleotide. This rearrangement joins TRBV7-2 to TRBJ1-2, with D unclear. Trimming took 6 bases from V and 8 from J, leaving 19 bases between them. CDR1 is SGHTA, CDR2 FQGNSA, per germline. The CDR3 is made up of 14 amino acids. Here the CDR3 reads CASSFRPPVYGYTF. CDR3 nucleotide sequence: TGTGCCAGCAGTTTTCGGCCCCCCGTGTACGGCTACACCTTC. Full variable domain (missing parts from reference TRBV7-2 and TRBJ1-2): GAGVSQSPSNKVTEKGKDVELRCDPISGHTALYWYRQSLGQGLEFLIYFQGNSAPDKSGLPSDRFSAERTGGSVSTLTIQRTQQEDSAVYLCASSFRPPVYGYTFGSGTRLTVV.

This clonotype appeared a single time. The rearrangement uses TRBV7-9 and TRBJ1-2; 8 nucleotides agree with TRBD1. The CDR3 has 16 residues. Unmatched junction bases numbered 17, after V lost 5 bases and J lost 9 bases. Per the germline V gene, CDR1 is SEHNR and CDR2 is FQNEAQ (reference sequence). CDR3: CASSLPGQGGSFRYTF. CDR3 nucleotide sequence: TGTGCCAGCAGCCTACCCGGACAGGGAGGCTCCTTTCGCTACACCTTC.

The chain couples TRBV15 to TRBJ2-7; tentative D call: TRBD2 (6 bases). The germline gives CDR1 LNHNV, CDR2 YYDKDF (reference sequence). V was trimmed by 0 bases and J by 0 bases, leaving 6 bases between them. The CDR3 sequence is 14 residues long. CDR3 sequence: CATSRERGSYEQYF. The CDR3 DNA reads TGTGCCACCAGCAGAGAGCGGGGCTCCTACGAGCAGTACTTC.

The chain recombines TRBV2 with TRBJ1-5; D may be TRBD1 (6 bases). The V gene's germline CDR1 is SNHLY and CDR2 FYNNEI. The CDR3 extends over 11 amino acids. Between the trimmed V and J ends, which lost 6 bases and 13 bases, there was a span of 13 bases. DNA of the CDR3: TGTGCCAGCAGCGCAACAGGGTCTCAGCATTTT. Amino acids: CASSATGSQHF.

The rearrangement links TRBV10-3 to TRBJ2-7; D is possibly TRBD2 (6 bases). The CDR3 runs to 13 residues. Per germline, CDR1 ENHRY and CDR2 SYGVKD. Between the trimmed V and J ends, which lost 8 bases and 5 bases, there was a span of 16 bases. CDR3 amino acids: CAIGQAGVHEQYF. The CDR3, as DNA: TGTGCCATCGGGCAAGCGGGCGTCCACGAGCAGTACTTC.

The chain has TRBV7-9 and TRBJ1-4; 9 bases map to TRBD1. Germline lookup yields CDR1 SEHNR and CDR2 FQNEAQ (reference sequence). V lost 4 bases, J lost 5 bases, and 2 bases stayed unmatched. The CDR3 loop spans 14 amino acids. The CDR3 spells CASSSGTGNEKLFF. In DNA form, the CDR3 reads TGTGCCAGCAGCTCCGGGACAGGGAATGAAAAACTGTTTTTT.

This clonotype has ten or more counts. The chain has TRBV7-9 and TRBJ2-7; weak D call: TRBD1 (6 bases). The CDR3 totals 14 residues. Trimming pared 6 bases from V and 5 bases from J, leaving 17 bases between. Germline V gene sequence: CDR1 SEHNR, CDR2 FQNEAQ (reference sequence). The CDR3 here is CASRQRGYGDEQYF. The CDR3 nucleotides are TGTGCCAGCAGACAGAGGGGGTACGGTGACGAGCAGTACTTC.

V is TRBV5-1 and J is TRBJ2-3, with 9 positions matching TRBD1. The CDR3 is made up of 15 amino acids. The germline V gene encodes CDR1 SGHRS and CDR2 YFSETQ. The ends lost 3 bases at V and 3 bases at J; junction bases unmatched: 5. The CDR3 bases are TGCGCCAGCAGCTCGACAGGGGGATTTACAGATACGCAGTATTTT. Translation gives CASSSTGGFTDTQYF.

The chain employs TRBV10-3 and TRBJ2-5, with 7 nucleotides matching TRBD1. The trim removed 9 bases at V and 7 bases at J, leaving 5 bases unmatched. This CDR3 region has 11 residues. Germline V CDR1 and CDR2: ENHRY, SYGVKD. The CDR3 region has the DNA TGTGCCATTCAAACAGGGGTGACCCAGTACTTC. Amino acid sequence: CAIQTGVTQYF.

The chain's CDR3 is CSAPQGAGEQYF. The CDR3 DNA reads TGCAGCGCTCCCCAGGGGGCGGGCGAGCAGTACTTC. The chain combines TRBV29-1 with TRBJ2-7; 8 bases align to TRBD1. The length of the CDR3 is 12 residues. The J segment lost 6 bases and the V segment lost 7 bases, leaving 8 bases of the junction unmatched. Germline-derived CDR1 and CDR2 are SQVTM and ANQGSEA.

This chain uses TRBV29-1 with TRBJ2-5; 14 bases are shared with TRBD2. J was trimmed by 5 bases and V by 1 base; bases with no gene match: 0. The CDR3 has 14 amino acids. Germline CDR1 is SQVTM and CDR2 is ANQGSEA. CDR3 bases: TGCAGCGTTGAAGGACTAGCGGGAGGGGAGACCCAGTACTTC. As protein: CSVEGLAGGETQYF.

In its sample, this clonotype was seen once. The chain couples TRBV19 to TRBJ1-1, with D possibly matching TRBD1 (6 bases). Germline V gene lookup returns CDR1 LNHDA and CDR2 SQIVND (reference sequence). The V gene lost 3 bases and the J gene lost 9 bases, with 8 bases spanning the gap. The CDR3 contains 11 residues. CDR3 loop: CASSMGTKAFF. For the CDR3, the DNA is TGTGCCAGTAGTATGGGGACAAAAGCTTTCTTT.

The table lists this clonotype with many counts. V usage is TRBV12-3 or TRBV12-4 and J usage is TRBJ2-7; tentatively, D is TRBD1 (6 bases). The ends were cut back, 6 bases at V and 7 bases at J, with 19 bases in the middle. The CDR3 extends over 14 amino acids. DNA for the CDR3: TGTGCCAGCAGCAGGGACACCCCGGGGCAGGAGCAGTACTTC. This translates into CASSRDTPGQEQYF.

The sample holds one count of this clonotype. The DNA of the CDR3 is TGTGCCAGCAGTGTACAGGGGAGAGGTGGCTACACCTTC. It is translated as CASSVQGRGGYTF. The chain is built from TRBV25-1 and TRBJ1-2; 7 nucleotides agree with TRBD1. The junction had 6 bases not matched to a gene; V was cut back by 4 bases and J by 7 bases. The length of the CDR3 is 13 residues. In germline, CDR1 is MGHDK, CDR2 SYGVNS.

V gene TRBV2 combines with J gene TRBJ2-7; 14 positions match TRBD2. This CDR3 region has 20 residues. V shed 4 bases and J 0 bases; nucleotides not matched to a gene: 14. Germline assignment: CDR1 SNHLY and CDR2 FYNNEI. This CDR3 is CASSGDPKGLAGAHSYEQYF. The CDR3 region has the DNA TGTGCCAGCAGTGGGGATCCAAAGGGACTAGCGGGAGCCCACTCCTACGAGCAGTACTTC.